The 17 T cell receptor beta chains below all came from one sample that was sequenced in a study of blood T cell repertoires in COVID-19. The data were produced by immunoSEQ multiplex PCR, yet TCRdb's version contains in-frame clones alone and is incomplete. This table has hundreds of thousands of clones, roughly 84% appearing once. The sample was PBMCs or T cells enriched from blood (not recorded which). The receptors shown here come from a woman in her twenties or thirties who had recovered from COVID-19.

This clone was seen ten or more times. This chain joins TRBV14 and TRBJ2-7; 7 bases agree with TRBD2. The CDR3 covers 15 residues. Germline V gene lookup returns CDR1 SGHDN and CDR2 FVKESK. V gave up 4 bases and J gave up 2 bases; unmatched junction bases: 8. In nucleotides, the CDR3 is TGTGCCAGCAGCCGTAACCCAGGACTAGCCTACGAGCAGTACTTC. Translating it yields CASSRNPGLAYEQYF.

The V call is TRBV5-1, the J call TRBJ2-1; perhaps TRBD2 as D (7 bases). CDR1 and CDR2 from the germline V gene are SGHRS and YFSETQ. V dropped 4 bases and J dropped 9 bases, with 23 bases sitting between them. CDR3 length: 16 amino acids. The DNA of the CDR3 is TGCGCCAGCAGCGTCCCACGCGGGGGCTTCGGGGGTGAGCAGTTCTTC. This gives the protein CASSVPRGGFGGEQFF.

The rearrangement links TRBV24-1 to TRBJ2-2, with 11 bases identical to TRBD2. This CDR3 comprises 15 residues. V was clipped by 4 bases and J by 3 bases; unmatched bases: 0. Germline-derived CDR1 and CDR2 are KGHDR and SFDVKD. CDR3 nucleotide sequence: TGTGCCACCAGTGAACTAGCGGGGGACACCGGGGAGCTGTTTTTT. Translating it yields CATSELAGDTGELFF.

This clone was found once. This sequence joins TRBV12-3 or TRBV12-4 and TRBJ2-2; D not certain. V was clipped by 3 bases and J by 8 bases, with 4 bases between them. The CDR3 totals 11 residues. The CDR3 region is CASSFSGELFF. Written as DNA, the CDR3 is TGTGCCAGCAGTTTTTCGGGGGAGCTGTTTTTT.

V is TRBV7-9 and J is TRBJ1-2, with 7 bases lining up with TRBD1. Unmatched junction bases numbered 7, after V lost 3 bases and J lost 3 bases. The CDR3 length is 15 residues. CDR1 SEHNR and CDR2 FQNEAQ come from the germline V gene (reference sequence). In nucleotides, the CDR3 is TGTGCCAGCAGCTTGCTGAACAGGGGATACTATGGCTACACCTTC. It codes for CASSLLNRGYYGYTF.

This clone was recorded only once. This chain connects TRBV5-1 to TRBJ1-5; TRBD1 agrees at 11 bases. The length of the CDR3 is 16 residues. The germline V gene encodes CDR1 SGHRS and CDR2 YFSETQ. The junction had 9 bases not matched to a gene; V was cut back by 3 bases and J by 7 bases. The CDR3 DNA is TGCGCCAGCAGCTCCGGGACAGGGGGACTGAGACAGCCCCAGCATTTT. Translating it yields CASSSGTGGLRQPQHF.

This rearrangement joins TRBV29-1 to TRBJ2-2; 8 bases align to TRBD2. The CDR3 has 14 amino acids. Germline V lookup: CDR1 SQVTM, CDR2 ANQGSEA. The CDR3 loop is CSATTGTRAGELFF. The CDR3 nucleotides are TGCAGTGCCACCACCGGGACTAGGGCCGGGGAGCTGTTTTTT.

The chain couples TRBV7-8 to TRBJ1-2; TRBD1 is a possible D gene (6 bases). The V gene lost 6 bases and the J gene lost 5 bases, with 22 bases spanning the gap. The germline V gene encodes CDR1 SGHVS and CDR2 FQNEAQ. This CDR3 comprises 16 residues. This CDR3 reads CASSLTRTDRGYGYTF. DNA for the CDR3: TGTGCCAGCAGTCTCACTAGGACAGATCGCGGTTATGGCTACACCTTC.

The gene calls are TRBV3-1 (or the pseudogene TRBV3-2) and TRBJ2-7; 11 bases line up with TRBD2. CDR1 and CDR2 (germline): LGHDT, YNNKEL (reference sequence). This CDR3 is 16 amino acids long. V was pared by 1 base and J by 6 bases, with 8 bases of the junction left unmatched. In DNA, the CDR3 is TGTGCCAGCAGCCAAGGACTAGCGGGGAACGGGGCCGAGCAGTACTTC. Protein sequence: CASSQGLAGNGAEQYF.

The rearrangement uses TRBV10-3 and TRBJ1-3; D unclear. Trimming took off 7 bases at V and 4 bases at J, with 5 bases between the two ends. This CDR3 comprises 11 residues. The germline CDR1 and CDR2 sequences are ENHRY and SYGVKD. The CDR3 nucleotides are TGTGCCATCATTGGCGGAAACACCATATATTTT. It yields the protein CAIIGGNTIYF.

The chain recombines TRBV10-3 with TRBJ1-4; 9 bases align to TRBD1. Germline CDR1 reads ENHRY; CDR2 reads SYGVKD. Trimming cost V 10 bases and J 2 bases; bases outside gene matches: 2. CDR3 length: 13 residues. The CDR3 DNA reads TGTGCCACCACAGGGGGCACTAATGAAAAACTGTTTTTT. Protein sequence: CATTGGTNEKLFF.

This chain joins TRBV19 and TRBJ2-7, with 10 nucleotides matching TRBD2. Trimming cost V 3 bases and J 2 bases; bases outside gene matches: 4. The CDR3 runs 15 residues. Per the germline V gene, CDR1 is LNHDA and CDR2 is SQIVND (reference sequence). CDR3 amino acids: CASSIRTSGTYEQYF. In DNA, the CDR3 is TGTGCCAGTAGTATTAGGACTAGCGGAACCTACGAGCAGTACTTC.

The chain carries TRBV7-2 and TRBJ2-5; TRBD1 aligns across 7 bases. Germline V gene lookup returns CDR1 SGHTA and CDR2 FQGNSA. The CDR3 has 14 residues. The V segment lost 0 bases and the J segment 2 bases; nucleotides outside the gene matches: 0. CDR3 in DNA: TGTGCCAGCAGCTTAGCGGGACAGCAAGAGACCCAGTACTTC. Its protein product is CASSLAGQQETQYF.

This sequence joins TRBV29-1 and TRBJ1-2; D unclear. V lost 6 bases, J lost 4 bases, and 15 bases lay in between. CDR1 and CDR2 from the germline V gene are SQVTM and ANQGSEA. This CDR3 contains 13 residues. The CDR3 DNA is TGCAGCGTCCCTCCCTCAGGCCCCTATGGCTACACCTTC. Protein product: CSVPPSGPYGYTF.

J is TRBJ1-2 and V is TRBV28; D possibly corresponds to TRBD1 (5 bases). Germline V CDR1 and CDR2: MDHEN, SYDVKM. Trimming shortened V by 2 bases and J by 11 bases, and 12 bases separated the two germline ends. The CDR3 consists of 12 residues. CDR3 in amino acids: CASSLPRTPYTF. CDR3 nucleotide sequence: TGTGCCAGCAGTTTACCACGGACACCTTACACCTTC.

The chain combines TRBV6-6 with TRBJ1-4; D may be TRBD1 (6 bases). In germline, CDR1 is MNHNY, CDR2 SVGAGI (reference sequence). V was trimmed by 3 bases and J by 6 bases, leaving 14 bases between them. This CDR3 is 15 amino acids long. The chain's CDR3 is CASSYLGGNDEKLFF. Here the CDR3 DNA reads TGTGCCAGCAGTTATCTAGGGGGTAACGATGAAAAACTGTTTTTT.

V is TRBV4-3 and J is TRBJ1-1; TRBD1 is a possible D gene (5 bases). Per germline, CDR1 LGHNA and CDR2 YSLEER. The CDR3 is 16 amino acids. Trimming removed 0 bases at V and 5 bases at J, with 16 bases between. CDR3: CASSQDLQGEGTEAFF. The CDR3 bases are TGCGCCAGCAGCCAAGATTTGCAGGGCGAAGGGACTGAAGCTTTCTTT.